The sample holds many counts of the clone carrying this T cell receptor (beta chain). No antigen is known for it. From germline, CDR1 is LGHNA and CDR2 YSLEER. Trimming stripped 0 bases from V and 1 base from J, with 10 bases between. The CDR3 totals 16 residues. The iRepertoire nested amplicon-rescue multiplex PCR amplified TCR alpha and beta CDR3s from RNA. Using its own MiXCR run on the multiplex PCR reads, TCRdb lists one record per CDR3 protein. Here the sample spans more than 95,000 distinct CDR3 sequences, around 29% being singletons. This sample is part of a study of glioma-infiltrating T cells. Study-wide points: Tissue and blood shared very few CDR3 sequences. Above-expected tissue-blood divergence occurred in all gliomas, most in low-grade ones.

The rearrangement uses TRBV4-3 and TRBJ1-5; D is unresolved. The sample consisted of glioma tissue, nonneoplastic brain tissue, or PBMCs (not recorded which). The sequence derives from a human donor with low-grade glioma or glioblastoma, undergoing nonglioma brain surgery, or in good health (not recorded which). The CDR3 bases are TGCGCCAGCAGCCAAGATCCCCACAGAAGCAATCAGCCCCAGCATTTT. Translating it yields CASSQDPHRSNQPQHF.